This TCR beta chain was obtained from a study of stem cell transplantation in POMP-related autoinflammatory disease. Germline CDR1 MDHEN, CDR2 SYDVKM. With V trimmed by 6 bases and J by 6 bases, 6 bases remained unmatched. The CDR3 extends over 13 amino acids. Generated by immunoSEQ multiplex PCR, the TCRdb table keeps only in-frame clones and is missing some. The data hold some 4,900 clones, with roughly 90% observed a single time. The sequence derives from a human patient with POMP-related autoinflammation and immune dysregulation (PRAID). The T cells may partly be graft donor cells. The V gene is TRBV28, the J gene TRBJ1-1; TRBD1 matches 8 bases. The sequencing used CD8+ T cells from PBMCs, collected after stem cell transplantation. The CDR3 bases are TGTGCCAGCAGATCTACAGGGGGAGCTGAAGCTTTCTTT. It is translated as CASRSTGGAEAFF.